The 9 T cell receptor beta chains reported below all come from one sample, sequenced in a study of immune reconstitution after stem cell transplant in scleroderma. TCRdb reanalysed the RT-PCR reads using MiXCR and keeps one entry per CDR3 protein. The data show around 2,000 distinct CDR3 sequences, with 3% to 4% seen just once and about 16% held by the top ten. Sampling was done before or after autologous hematopoietic stem cell transplantation (not recorded which). The receptors stem from a male donor with systemic sclerosis.

A word on this clonotype: A clone one base away is much larger, so this may be a read error. This rearrangement joins TRBV7-3 to TRBJ2-5; 8 bases are shared with TRBD1. This CDR3 comprises 14 residues. The germline V gene encodes CDR1 SGHTA and CDR2 FQGTGA. The CDR3 DNA follows: TGTGCCAGCAGCTCAACCGGACAGGGAGAGGCCCAGTACTTC. The encoded protein is CASSSTGQGEAQYF.

By frequency in the sample, this clonotype is medium-sized. This chain joins TRBV6-2 or TRBV6-3 and TRBJ1-5; no definite D call. This CDR3 is built from 13 residues. Trimming pared 7 bases from V and 4 bases from J, leaving 11 bases between. Germline V gene data show CDR1 as MNHEY and CDR2 as SVGEGT. CDR3 in DNA: TGTGCCAGCATCGGCAGCCTTAATCAGCCCCAGCATTTT. Translating gives CASIGSLNQPQHF.

Judged by abundance, this clonotype is medium-sized. V is TRBV6-2 or TRBV6-3 and J is TRBJ1-1; maybe TRBD1 (5 bases). Trimming stripped 6 bases from V and 7 bases from J, with 27 bases between. The CDR3 sequence is 17 residues long. From germline, CDR1 is MNHEY and CDR2 SVGEGT. CDR3 sequence (DNA): TGTGCCAGCAGCCCGGATCGCCCGGGGGTGGTCGTCTTTGAAGCTTTCTTT. Translating it yields CASSPDRPGVVVFEAFF.

The sample holds a few counts of this clonotype. The CDR3 nucleotides are TGCAGTGCTGAGGGCGACGCGGCAAATACCTACGAGCAGTACTTC. Translated, it gives CSAEGDAANTYEQYF. The gene calls are TRBV20-1 and TRBJ2-7; D may be TRBD2 (5 bases). V lost 5 bases, J lost 2 bases, and 19 bases lay in between. Germline V CDR1 and CDR2: DFQATT, SNEGSKA (reference sequence). CDR3 length equals 15 residues.

This clonotype is medium-sized (0.01 to 0.1%) in the sample. The gene calls are TRBV29-1 and TRBJ2-2, with 12 bases that match TRBD2. CDR3 length equals 14 residues. J lost 5 bases, V lost 8 bases, and 6 bases had no gene match. Germline V lookup: CDR1 SQVTM, CDR2 ANQGSEA. The CDR3 coding sequence is TGCAGCATCAGACTAGCGGGAGTTACCGGGGAGCTGTTTTTT. Translation gives CSIRLAGVTGELFF.

By share, this clonotype counts as medium-sized. The chain links TRBV7-2 to TRBJ2-7, with TRBD2 as a possible D gene (5 bases). The CDR3 is 12 residues long. From germline, CDR1 is SGHTA and CDR2 FQGNSA. The V end was cut by 5 bases, the J end by 6 bases, with 11 bases between. Here the CDR3 DNA reads TGTGCCAGCAGCCCCAGAGGGCCCGAGCAGTACTTC. It codes for CASSPRGPEQYF.

This clonotype is categorized as medium-sized. CDR3: CSARLPPGQGFNEQFF. The CDR3 coding sequence is TGCAGTGCTAGACTTCCGCCGGGACAGGGATTTAATGAGCAGTTCTTC. The chain carries TRBV20-1 and TRBJ2-1, with 9 bases identical to TRBD1. Per the germline V gene, CDR1 is DFQATT and CDR2 is SNEGSKA (reference sequence). This CDR3 is 16 amino acids long. The V segment lost 2 bases and the J segment 7 bases; nucleotides outside the gene matches: 12.

In this sample, this clonotype is medium-sized. V and J are TRBV20-1 and TRBJ2-7; TRBD1 matches at 7 bases. The CDR3 consists of 14 residues. Per the germline V gene, CDR1 is DFQATT and CDR2 is SNEGSKA (reference sequence). V trimming: 3 bases; J trimming: 4 bases; junction bases outside the gene matches: 9. This chain's CDR3 is CSASPLDRLYEQYF. CDR3 DNA: TGCAGTGCTAGCCCCCTGGACAGGTTATACGAGCAGTACTTC.

In its sample, this clonotype ranks as medium-sized (0.01 to 0.1%). This chain connects TRBV28 to TRBJ2-1; 7 bases agree with TRBD2. CDR3 length: 17 residues. V lost 2 bases and J lost 4; bases outside the gene matches: 11. Looked up from germline, CDR1 is MDHEN and CDR2 is SYDVKM. The CDR3 DNA reads TGTGCCAGCAGTTTAAGGGCGATGTGGGAGGGGTACAATGAGCAGTTCTTC. Residues: CASSLRAMWEGYNEQFF.